The 24 T cell receptor beta chains below were found in one sample sequenced in a study of shared clonotypes between healthy human individuals. Some clones are missing from TCRdb's copy, which holds only in-frame ones; the method was immunoSEQ multiplex PCR. The repertoire includes over 1.4 million clones, roughly 96% of them detected once, and 1% to 1.5% sits in the top ten. Sequenced input: naive CD4+ T cells sorted from blood. The subset was: CD45RA+ positively selected. The receptors were gathered from a man aged 30-40 years in good health.

Note on this clone: Other DNA sequences within the sample encode an identical CDR3. CDR3 amino acids: CASSPRAGELFF. The CDR3 coding sequence is TGTGCCAGCTCCCCTAGGGCCGGGGAGCTGTTTTTT. This sequence joins TRBV18 and TRBJ2-2; D gene uncertain. The CDR3 sequence is 12 residues long. Germline assignment: CDR1 KGHSH and CDR2 LQKENI. Trimming cost V 6 bases and J 6 bases, with 8 bases left between them.

DNA of the CDR3: TGTGCCAGCGTTAGCGGGTGGGAGCAGTTCTTC. This sequence encodes CASVSGWEQFF. The rearrangement uses TRBV7-9 and TRBJ2-1, with TRBD2 matching over 7 bases. The V gene's germline CDR1 is SEHNR and CDR2 FQNEAQ (reference sequence). The CDR3 is made up of 11 amino acids. The V and J ends lost 8 bases and 10 bases, in that order; junction bases with no gene match: 5.

The chain is built from TRBV19 and TRBJ1-2; TRBD1 aligns across 7 bases. The CDR3 runs 14 residues. The germline gives CDR1 LNHDA, CDR2 SQIVND (reference sequence). V trimming: 3 bases; J trimming: 7 bases; junction bases outside the gene matches: 8. The CDR3 DNA reads as TGTGCCAGTAGTATTTTCTCCGACAGGGTTGGCTACACCTTC. Encoded protein: CASSIFSDRVGYTF.

The chain couples TRBV5-8 to TRBJ2-7; D may match TRBD1 or TRBD2 (5 bases each). V lost 2 bases, J lost 2 bases, and 17 bases lay in between. Germline CDR1 reads SGHTS; CDR2 reads YDEGEE. The CDR3 consists of 16 residues. CDR3 nucleotide sequence: TGTGCCAGCAGCTTCCCGCCCGGGACGGCTACCTACGAGCAGTACTTC. This translates into CASSFPPGTATYEQYF. The full variable domain, with the rest looked up from reference TRBV5-8 and TRBJ2-7, is EAGVTQSPTHLIKTRGQQATLRCSPISGHTSVYWYQQALGLGLQFLLWYDEGEERNRGNFPPRFSGRQFPNYSSELNVNALELEDSALYLCASSFPPGTATYEQYFGPGTRLTVT.

Comment on this clone: Other nucleotide sequences from this sample produce the same CDR3. J is TRBJ2-1 and V is TRBV18; 10 nucleotides align to TRBD2. The CDR3 totals 16 residues. The V and J ends lost 3 bases and 0 bases, in that order; junction bases with no gene match: 2. CDR1 KGHSH and CDR2 LQKENI come from the germline V gene. The CDR3 here is CASSPLAGGSYNEQFF. CDR3 coding DNA: TGTGCCAGCTCACCTTTAGCGGGAGGCTCCTACAATGAGCAGTTCTTC.

This chain links TRBV29-1 with TRBJ1-2; D is undetermined. Germline CDR1 reads SQVTM; CDR2 reads ANQGSEA. The CDR3 consists of 20 residues. Between the trimmed V and J ends, which lost 0 bases and 7 bases, there was a span of 33 bases. CDR3 sequence: CSVEDSPFNWGTVEYGGYTF. CDR3 DNA sequence: TGCAGCGTTGAAGATAGCCCCTTTAATTGGGGAACGGTGGAATACGGTGGCTACACCTTC.

The chain employs TRBV4-1 and TRBJ1-1; D is unresolved. Germline V gene sequence: CDR1 MGHRA, CDR2 YSYEKL. This CDR3 has 16 residues. Trimming took 0 bases from V and 0 from J, leaving 11 bases between them. In nucleotides, the CDR3 is TGCGCCAGCAGCCAAGAAAGAGGCAGATTGAACACTGAAGCTTTCTTT. It codes for CASSQERGRLNTEAFF.

This sequence joins TRBV5-6 and TRBJ1-3; D is possibly TRBD1 (6 bases). The CDR3 runs to 15 residues. CDR1 is SGHDT and CDR2 is YYEEEE in the germline V gene. The V gene lost 4 bases and the J gene lost 0 bases, with 11 bases spanning the gap. As DNA, the CDR3 is TGTGCCAGCAGCACCTGGACAGTCTCTGGAAACACCATATATTTT. Residues: CASSTWTVSGNTIYF. The full variable domain, rest sourced from reference TRBV5-6 and TRBJ1-3, is DAGVTQSPTHLIKTRGQQVTLRCSPKSGHDTVSWYQQALGQGPQFIFQYYEEEERQRGNFPDRFSGHQFPNYSSELNVNALLLGDSALYLCASSTWTVSGNTIYFGEGSWLTVV.

V usage is TRBV11-2 and J usage is TRBJ2-7, with 14 bases aligning to TRBD2. Germline V lookup: CDR1 SGHAT, CDR2 FQNNGV. V lost 0 bases, J lost 5 bases, and 6 bases stayed unmatched. The CDR3 totals 17 residues. The DNA of the CDR3 is TGTGCCAGCAGCTTAGAGAGGGGACTAGCGGGAGTAAACGAGCAGTACTTC. Residues: CASSLERGLAGVNEQYF.

The chain is built from TRBV19 and TRBJ2-3; D remains ambiguous. V lost 0 bases and J 0 bases, leaving 4 bases between the germline ends. Germline CDR1 reads LNHDA; CDR2 reads SQIVND (reference sequence). The CDR3 is made up of 14 amino acids. The CDR3 DNA sequence: TGTGCCAGTAGTATAGAAACCAGCACAGATACGCAGTATTTT. It encodes CASSIETSTDTQYF.

The rearrangement joins TRBV6-5 to TRBJ2-7, with D possibly TRBD2 on 6 matching bases. The CDR3 totals 14 residues. Trimming shortened V by 2 bases and J by 5 bases, and 13 bases separated the two germline ends. The germline V gene encodes CDR1 MNHEY and CDR2 SVGAGI. The CDR3 DNA follows: TGTGCCAGCAGTTACGTTCTAGCGTCCAACGAGCAGTACTTC. It encodes CASSYVLASNEQYF.

The genes are TRBV13 and TRBJ2-1; perhaps TRBD2 as D (5 bases). The CDR3 has 20 amino acids. With 5 bases removed from V and 7 bases from J, the gap between germline ends came to 33 bases. The germline CDR1 and CDR2 sequences are PRHDT and FYEKMQ (reference sequence). CDR3 residues: CASSLQFGLVGEGLTNEQFF. In DNA, the CDR3 is TGTGCCAGCAGCCTCCAATTCGGGCTCGTCGGGGAAGGGTTGACTAATGAGCAGTTCTTC.

V and J are TRBV15 and TRBJ1-5; 9 bases are shared with TRBD1. CDR1 LNHNV and CDR2 YYDKDF come from the germline V gene (reference sequence). The CDR3 sequence is 13 residues long. V lost 8 bases, J lost 4 bases, and 3 bases stayed unmatched. DNA of the CDR3: TGTGCCACCGGGACAGGGCTGAATCAGCCCCAGCATTTT. Protein sequence: CATGTGLNQPQHF.

In nucleotides, the CDR3 is TGTGCCAGCAGCTTAGGGACGGGAAACACTGAAGCTTTCTTT. Amino acid sequence: CASSLGTGNTEAFF. The rearrangement links TRBV9 to TRBJ1-1, with a tentative D call TRBD1 (5 bases). Germline V CDR1 and CDR2: SGDLS, YYNGEE. The V gene lost 4 bases and the J gene lost 2 bases, with 12 bases spanning the gap. CDR3 length equals 14 residues.

This chain links TRBV14 with TRBJ2-7; 7 bases agree with TRBD1. CDR1 and CDR2 (germline): SGHDN, FVKESK. This CDR3 comprises 13 residues. With 7 bases clipped from V and 3 bases from J, the junction kept 6 bases outside the gene matches. CDR3 amino acids: CASNRGQNYEQYF. The CDR3 nucleotides are TGTGCCAGCAACCGGGGACAGAACTACGAGCAGTACTTC.

J is TRBJ2-3 and V is TRBV27, with TRBD2 identical over 7 bases. V lost 3 bases and J lost 1; bases outside the gene matches: 10. CDR3 length: 17 residues. Germline V gives CDR1 MNHEY, CDR2 SMNVEV (reference sequence). The DNA of the CDR3 is TGTGCCAGCAGTTTTTATAAGGGAGGGTCCGGCACAGATACGCAGTATTTT. Protein: CASSFYKGGSGTDTQYF.

V and J are TRBV5-5 and TRBJ2-7; D is possibly TRBD2 (5 bases). Germline CDR1 reads SGHKS; CDR2 reads YYEKEE (reference sequence). Trimming stripped 3 bases from V and 4 bases from J, with 11 bases between. This CDR3 has 13 residues. CDR3: CASSYKTGYEQYF. In nucleotides, the CDR3 is TGTGCCAGCAGCTATAAAACGGGGTACGAGCAGTACTTC.

With respect to this clone: The sample has other DNA sequences that encode this CDR3 too. V and J are TRBV9 and TRBJ2-2; D gene ambiguous. V was pared by 0 bases and J by 2 bases, with 2 bases between. The CDR3 covers 13 residues. Germline values: CDR1 SGDLS, CDR2 YYNGEE. The CDR3 region has the DNA TGTGCCAGCAGCGTAGACAACACCGGGGAGCTGTTTTTT. Its protein is CASSVDNTGELFF.

Notes on this clone: The identical CDR3 is also encoded by other nucleotide sequences in the sample. This chain joins TRBV7-2 and TRBJ2-3; 8 bases are shared with TRBD2. The CDR3 length is 16 residues. Trimming took 0 bases from V and 0 from J; bases not matched to a gene: 2. Germline V gene lookup returns CDR1 SGHTA and CDR2 FQGNSA. Here the CDR3 reads CASSLASGTSTDTQYF. The CDR3 DNA reads TGTGCCAGCAGCTTAGCTAGCGGGACTAGCACAGATACGCAGTATTTT. Together with reference TRBV7-2 and TRBJ2-3, the CDR3 gives the full variable domain: GAGVSQSPSNKVTEKGKDVELRCDPISGHTALYWYRQSLGQGLEFLIYFQGNSAPDKSGLPSDRFSAERTGGSVSTLTIQRTQQEDSAVYLCASSLASGTSTDTQYFGPGTRLTVL.

Concerning this clone itself: The sample carries other DNA sequences with the same CDR3. This chain links TRBV9 with TRBJ1-2, with 8 bases lining up with TRBD1. CDR1 SGDLS and CDR2 YYNGEE come from the germline V gene. Trimming cost V 0 bases and J 2 bases; bases outside gene matches: 0. CDR3 length equals 14 residues. CDR3 in DNA: TGTGCCAGCAGCGTAGGGACAGGGAACTATGGCTACACCTTC. Translated, it gives CASSVGTGNYGYTF.

The chain links TRBV11-2 to TRBJ2-5; 9 nucleotides line up with TRBD1. Germline loops: CDR1 SGHAT, CDR2 FQNNGV. Trimming took 5 bases from V and 2 from J; bases not matched to a gene: 12. The CDR3 has 17 amino acids. CDR3 sequence (DNA): TGTGCCAGCAGCCCACGTTCCGGGACAGGGAGGCAAGAGACCCAGTACTTC. This translates into CASSPRSGTGRQETQYF.

As for this clone: The junction shows a germline mismatch at one end, possibly a read error. This sequence joins TRBV7-7 and TRBJ2-1; possibly TRBD2 for D (6 bases). The CDR3 extends over 15 amino acids. Germline V gene lookup returns CDR1 SSHAT and CDR2 FNYEAQ (reference sequence). The CDR3 protein is CASSLDGSWSNEQFF. The DNA of the CDR3 is TGTGCTAGCAGCTTAGACGGGAGCTGGTCCAATGAGCAGTTCTTC.

The chain carries TRBV7-9 and TRBJ2-1; perhaps TRBD2 as D (5 bases). Trimming pared 2 bases from V and 3 bases from J, leaving 11 bases between. CDR1 and CDR2 (germline): SEHNR, FQNEAQ (reference sequence). CDR3 length: 15 amino acids. The CDR3 DNA follows: TGTGCCAGCAGCTTACGGGCGGGCCGCTACAATGAGCAGTTCTTC. The encoded protein is CASSLRAGRYNEQFF. Full variable domain (rest looked up from reference TRBV7-9 and TRBJ2-1): DTGVSQNPRHKITKRGQNVTFRCDPISEHNRLYWYRQTLGQGPEFLTYFQNEAQLEKSRLLSDRFSAERPKGSFSTLEIQRTEQGDSAMYLCASSLRAGRYNEQFFGPGTRLTVL.

The J gene is TRBJ2-7, the V gene TRBV4-2; TRBD2 matches 8 bases. Germline lookup yields CDR1 LGHNA and CDR2 YNFKEQ. V trimming: 0 bases; J trimming: 5 bases; junction bases outside the gene matches: 6. The CDR3 spans 15 residues. The chain's CDR3 is CASSQERLANNEQYF. The CDR3 bases are TGTGCCAGCAGCCAAGAAAGACTAGCGAACAACGAGCAGTACTTC.